Following are 26 T cell receptor beta chains from one sample sequenced in a study of post-analysis software for immune sequencing data. Findings of the study overall: Five or six TRBV segments were significantly more frequent in patients than in controls. TRBV5-6, TRBV5-1 and TRBV20-1 were among these segments.

Unique molecular identifiers were present in the TCR beta cDNA libraries. TCRdb itself ran the PCR reads through MiXCR, one entry per CDR3 protein. The table lists fewer than 850,000 distinct CDR3 sequences, roughly 29% of them singletons. These receptors have no identified antigens. The sequencing input was blood. These receptors all come from a girl under 18 with multiple sclerosis.

The V and J genes are TRBV24-1 and TRBJ2-7, with D unresolved. V lost 3 bases and J 2 bases, leaving 13 bases between the germline ends. Germline values: CDR1 KGHDR, CDR2 SFDVKD. The CDR3 has 15 residues. The CDR3 sequence: CATSDPTVSPYEQYF. The DNA for the CDR3 is TGTGCCACCAGTGATCCGACGGTGTCCCCCTACGAGCAGTACTTC.

A few counts support this clonotype. This chain uses TRBV2 with TRBJ2-3; D might be TRBD2 (6 bases). CDR3 length equals 17 residues. The germline CDR1 and CDR2 sequences are SNHLY and FYNNEI. Trimming removed 7 bases at V and 3 bases at J, with 23 bases between. The CDR3, as DNA: TGTGCCAGCAAGAGGCGACTTGTCGCGGGGATGACAGATACGCAGTATTTT. Its protein is CASKRRLVAGMTDTQYF.

This clonotype was counted at least ten times. The chain combines TRBV29-1 with TRBJ2-3; D is ambiguous. Germline CDR1 is SQVTM and CDR2 is ANQGSEA. The germline V and J ends were trimmed by 4 bases and 5 bases, with 10 bases remaining between them. The CDR3 extends over 12 amino acids. CDR3 in amino acids: CSVVPVGDTQYF. The CDR3 region has the DNA TGCAGCGTTGTACCCGTTGGAGATACGCAGTATTTT.

The gene calls are TRBV29-1 and TRBJ1-1; unclear D gene. This CDR3 spans 12 amino acids. The ends were cut back, 7 bases at V and 8 bases at J, with 17 bases in the middle. The germline gives CDR1 SQVTM, CDR2 ANQGSEA. Written as DNA, the CDR3 is TGCAGCGCAGCACAAAGGACCGGGGAAGCTTTCTTT. This encodes CSAAQRTGEAFF.

The chain couples TRBV7-2 to TRBJ2-5; TRBD2 matches 14 bases. The trim removed 1 base at V and 1 base at J, leaving 8 bases unmatched. The CDR3 spans 19 residues. Germline CDR1 and CDR2: SGHTA and FQGNSA. The CDR3 nucleotides read TGTGCCAGCAGCTTAGGTGGGACTAGCGGGAGTGAGGGCCAAGAGACCCAGTACTTC. Amino acids: CASSLGGTSGSEGQETQYF. The entire variable domain, with the rest obtained from reference TRBV7-2 and TRBJ2-5, is as follows: GAGVSQSPSNKVTEKGKDVELRCDPISGHTALYWYRQSLGQGLEFLIYFQGNSAPDKSGLPSDRFSAERTGGSVSTLTIQRTQQEDSAVYLCASSLGGTSGSEGQETQYFGPGTRLLVL.

The chain joins TRBV4-1 to TRBJ2-3, with TRBD2 identical over 7 bases. The CDR3 consists of 15 residues. J lost 1 base, V lost 4 bases, and 5 bases had no gene match. Germline CDR1 reads MGHRA; CDR2 reads YSYEKL. The CDR3 loop is CASSPGTIRTDTQYF. The DNA of the CDR3 is TGCGCCAGCAGCCCGGGGACTATCCGCACAGATACGCAGTATTTT.

This clonotype was counted ten times or more. V and J are TRBV4-1 and TRBJ1-2; tentatively, D is TRBD1 (5 bases). Germline values: CDR1 MGHRA, CDR2 YSYEKL. The CDR3 is 16 residues long. Trimming took off 0 bases at V and 4 bases at J, with 15 bases between the two ends. CDR3: CASSQDGTGRPYGYTF. CDR3 DNA sequence: TGCGCCAGCAGCCAAGATGGCACAGGCAGACCCTATGGCTACACCTTC.

The chain has TRBV4-1 and TRBJ2-1; D remains unclear. CDR1 is MGHRA and CDR2 is YSYEKL in the germline V gene. This CDR3 has 14 residues. Trimming stripped 4 bases from V and 6 bases from J, with 13 bases between. CDR3 loop: CASSLSPGPNEQFF. CDR3 coding DNA: TGCGCCAGCAGCCTCAGCCCAGGTCCCAATGAGCAGTTCTTC.

This clonotype appeared a few times. The chain combines TRBV7-9 with TRBJ1-2; D is perhaps TRBD1 (5 bases). V lost 7 bases to trimming and J lost 8 bases, with 17 bases between them. This CDR3 has 13 amino acids. Per germline, CDR1 SEHNR and CDR2 FQNEAQ (reference sequence). CDR3 amino acids: CASTLGGGRGYTF. The CDR3 DNA reads TGTGCCAGCACCCTTGGGGGAGGGCGCGGCTACACCTTC.

V usage is TRBV18 and J usage is TRBJ2-1, with TRBD1 identical over 10 bases. This CDR3 spans 15 amino acids. Losses at the gene ends were 3 bases for V and 5 bases for J; bases not matched to a gene: 4. Germline CDR1 reads KGHSH; CDR2 reads LQKENI. CDR3: CASSPRQGANNEQFF. The CDR3, as DNA: TGTGCCAGCTCACCGAGACAGGGGGCTAACAATGAGCAGTTCTTC.

The chain joins TRBV6-1 to TRBJ2-1; no firm D call. V lost 2 bases to trimming and J lost 7 bases, with 12 bases between them. From germline, CDR1 is MNHNS and CDR2 SASEGT. This CDR3 is built from 14 residues. This CDR3 reads CASSERPGGNEQFF. The CDR3 coding sequence is TGTGCCAGCAGTGAAAGGCCGGGTGGGAATGAGCAGTTCTTC.

The rearrangement links TRBV20-1 to TRBJ2-1; 9 nucleotides line up with TRBD2. Per the germline V gene, CDR1 is DFQATT and CDR2 is SNEGSKA (reference sequence). The V and J ends lost 3 bases and 2 bases, in that order; junction bases with no gene match: 2. The CDR3 extends over 14 amino acids. CDR3 bases: TGCAGTGCTAGTAGCGGGAGCCCCTACAATGAGCAGTTCTTC. Amino acids: CSASSGSPYNEQFF.

The rearrangement links TRBV7-8 to TRBJ2-3; D may be TRBD1 or TRBD2 (5 bases each). Per the germline V gene, CDR1 is SGHVS and CDR2 is FQNEAQ. This CDR3 comprises 15 residues. Between the trimmed V and J ends, which lost 5 bases and 0 bases, there was a span of 12 bases. CDR3 amino acids: CASSEGRISTDTQYF. The CDR3 DNA follows: TGTGCCAGCAGCGAGGGACGGATTAGCACAGATACGCAGTATTTT.

This clonotype was counted ten times or more. The chain recombines TRBV6-1 with TRBJ1-2, with D uncertain. V was trimmed by 5 bases and J by 6 bases, leaving 4 bases between them. The germline V gene has CDR1 MNHNS and CDR2 SASEGT. The CDR3 extends over 10 amino acids. The CDR3 spells CASSRNGYTF. CDR3 coding DNA: TGTGCCAGCAGTCGGAATGGCTACACCTTC.

This clonotype was observed a few times. The chain recombines TRBV27 with TRBJ1-5; perhaps TRBD1 as D (5 bases). The germline gives CDR1 MNHEY, CDR2 SMNVEV (reference sequence). V lost 1 base and J lost 5, with 9 bases in between. There are 14 residues in the CDR3. CDR3 in amino acids: CASSLWAGHQPQHF. The CDR3 bases are TGTGCCAGCAGTTTATGGGCAGGGCATCAGCCCCAGCATTTT.

The rearrangement links TRBV28 to TRBJ2-5, with D possibly called TRBD1 or TRBD2 (5 bases each). Germline V gene lookup returns CDR1 MDHEN and CDR2 SYDVKM. The V end was cut by 4 bases, the J end by 11 bases, with 20 bases between. This CDR3 spans 14 amino acids. The CDR3 region has the DNA TGTGCCAGCAGTTCCGGGACCCGGGCCTCCAAGCAGTACTTC. It translates to CASSSGTRASKQYF.

The gene calls are TRBV10-3 and TRBJ1-1, with D uncertain. The CDR3 is made up of 14 amino acids. V was cut by 4 bases and J by 1 base, with 10 bases left in between. Germline-derived CDR1 and CDR2 are ENHRY and SYGVKD. CDR3 DNA: TGTGCCATCAGTGGTAAGGATACGAACACTGAAGCTTTCTTT. This encodes CAISGKDTNTEAFF.

The V call is TRBV6-1, the J call TRBJ2-1; tentatively, D is TRBD2 (6 bases). This CDR3 comprises 18 residues. Germline assignment: CDR1 MNHNS and CDR2 SASEGT. Trimming left V 2 bases short and J 9 bases short, with 26 bases between. The CDR3 loop reads CASSERTTGSVFLLEQFF. DNA for the CDR3: TGTGCCAGCAGTGAAAGGACTACGGGATCCGTTTTTTTGCTTGAGCAGTTCTTC.

This clonotype has a handful of counts. The J gene is TRBJ1-5, the V gene TRBV20-1, with D possibly TRBD1 on 5 matching bases. The CDR3 is 15 residues long. Germline V gene data show CDR1 as DFQATT and CDR2 as SNEGSKA (reference sequence). The germline V and J ends were trimmed by 1 base and 2 bases, with 12 bases remaining between them. This CDR3 reads CSARVRGNGNQPQHF. The CDR3 nucleotides are TGCAGTGCTAGAGTCCGGGGGAATGGCAATCAGCCCCAGCATTTT.

This clonotype has a count of ten or more. The V call is TRBV15, the J call TRBJ2-7; TRBD1 might be the D (6 bases). Germline V gene sequence: CDR1 LNHNV, CDR2 YYDKDF (reference sequence). Trimming took off 1 base at V and 5 bases at J, with 12 bases between the two ends. This CDR3 spans 14 amino acids. The CDR3 nucleotides read TGTGCCACCAGCAGAGGTACACAGGGACACGAGCAGTACTTC. Amino acid sequence: CATSRGTQGHEQYF.

The chain combines TRBV28 with TRBJ2-1; 8 bases match TRBD1. Looked up from germline, CDR1 is MDHEN and CDR2 is SYDVKM. Trimming cost V 3 bases and J 13 bases; bases outside gene matches: 17. This CDR3 region has 16 residues. The CDR3 bases are TGTGCCAGCAGTTTGTGGGGACCCAGGGGGCGAGTTGACCAGTTCTTC. Translation: CASSLWGPRGRVDQFF.

The sample holds many counts of this clonotype. The V call is TRBV4-1, the J call TRBJ2-3; unclear D gene. Trimming removed 3 bases from V and 2 bases from J, with 12 bases in between. The CDR3 runs to 15 residues. CDR1 is MGHRA, CDR2 YSYEKL, per germline. The CDR3 sequence is CASSQTRALTDTQYF. DNA for the CDR3: TGCGCCAGCAGCCAGACCCGAGCACTCACAGATACGCAGTATTTT.

This clonotype was detected only a few times. The rearrangement uses TRBV3-1 and TRBJ1-1; D not certain. From germline, CDR1 is LGHDT and CDR2 YNNKEL (reference sequence). CDR3 length: 14 amino acids. V dropped 4 bases and J dropped 1 base, with 10 bases sitting between them. The CDR3 coding sequence is TGTGCCAGCAGCCCCGGGTGGGGGAACACTGAAGCTTTCTTT. This sequence encodes CASSPGWGNTEAFF. The complete variable domain, with remaining parts taken from reference TRBV3-1 and TRBJ1-1, reads DTAVSQTPKYLVTQMGNDKSIKCEQNLGHDTMYWYKQDSKKFLKIMFSYNNKELIINETVPNRFSPKSPDKAHLNLHINSLELGDSAVYFCASSPGWGNTEAFFGQGTRLTVV.

Only a few counts were recorded for this clonotype. The chain employs TRBV20-1 and TRBJ2-2, with 7 bases identical to TRBD2. Germline CDR1 reads DFQATT; CDR2 reads SNEGSKA (reference sequence). CDR3 length: 15 amino acids. The V segment lost 6 bases and the J segment 2 bases; nucleotides outside the gene matches: 9. The CDR3 here is CSAPSGRGNTGELFF. In nucleotides, the CDR3 is TGCAGTGCCCCGTCGGGGAGGGGAAACACCGGGGAGCTGTTTTTT.

This chain links TRBV20-1 with TRBJ1-1; TRBD1 matches 7 bases. There are 14 residues in the CDR3. Trimming at V came to 5 bases and at J to 1 base, leaving 7 bases not matched to a gene. Germline V lookup: CDR1 DFQATT, CDR2 SNEGSKA (reference sequence). The CDR3 DNA is TGCAGTGCTCAGGAGACAGGGTCGAACACTGAAGCTTTCTTT. Its translation: CSAQETGSNTEAFF.

The CDR3 protein is CASSQPPVQFF. The DNA of the CDR3 is TGTGCCAGCAGCCAACCACCCGTCCAGTTCTTC. The gene calls are TRBV3-1 and TRBJ2-1, with D hard to call. V lost 2 bases, J lost 13 bases, and 9 bases lay in between. CDR3 length equals 11 residues. Germline V gene data show CDR1 as LGHDT and CDR2 as YNNKEL (reference sequence).